The sequence of this TCR beta chain was determined in a study of human T cells and chemical hapten exposure (dated by TCRdb to the early 2020s). Study-wide context: For sensitization, 2% DPC in acetone was applied to an approximately 2 cm by approximately 2 cm area of upper inner arm skin. Patients additionally received weekly therapeutic DPC doses to the scalp throughout the roughly 25-week study period. Patch testing on the upper back used Finn chambers containing 0.01% DPC, with scoring done after 6 days according to International Contact Dermatitis Research Group standards. Most of the patients in the cohort were female, and the cohort covered alopecia areata with under or over 50% scalp involvement, alopecia totalis and alopecia universalis. Libraries were combined into a pool for sequencing, and differences in TCR yield between samples came mainly from small differences in library volumes within the pool. Peripheral blood TCR repertoire changes were tracked in vivo in alopecia patients during primary and secondary sensitization to the hapten diphenylcyclopropenone (DPC). Blood was sampled from patients pre-sensitization (week 0) and at 2, 6 and about 24 weeks after DPC sensitization. Blood for TCR sequencing was provided by twenty-nine alopecia patients at one to four time points (pre-sensitization, 2, 6 and 24 weeks). The study at large found these results: Patch test score was positively correlated with the number of PT1 expanded TCRs, with significance at thresholds 8, 16 and 32 but not at 4. After repeated subsampling, changes were observed in the strength of the expansion versus patch-test correlation and in the threshold at which the correlation became significant. DPC sensitization did not change how many TCRs were above 1 in 1000 frequency, and no evidence was found of alterations in global repertoire structure. All patients had alopecia, a presumed autoimmune disease, so their immune response might differ from that of healthy individuals. Compared with pre-sensitization or healthy control sets, expanded TCRs formed significantly more large CDR3 similarity clusters, which is consistent with antigen-driven responses.

Explained via the paper, the time point label denotes: patch test 3, about 24 weeks after DPC sensitization. The label giving this sample's treatment or condition can be read as: therapeutic diphenylcyclopropenone sensitization with weekly scalp DPC. Blood at each patch-test visit was drawn before the patch test was applied. To be eligible, patients had to be aged 18 to 70, diagnosed with alopecia and judged suitable for DPC therapy, while pregnant patients were excluded. Total RNA was extracted from unfractionated whole blood that had been collected in Tempus Blood RNA tubes. The CDR3 covers 17 residues, taking in both the cysteine and the phenylalanine. Solely the CDR3 DNA is kept, with 51 bases framed from the first base. V has 3 bases trimmed and J has 5 bases trimmed; junction bases matching no gene number 10. Looking up the germline V gene yields CDR1 SNHLY and CDR2 FYNNEI. This clonotype was observed a few times. Its antigen has not been determined. Base quality data are lacking; no much larger clone is found one base away.

Library construction relied on RACE. Sequencing instrument: NextSeq 500. During library preparation, unique molecular identifiers were attached to individual cDNA molecules so that TCRs could be counted quantitatively and reproducibly. For every blood RNA sample, sequencing covered both the TCR alpha and TCR beta chains. Under the source paper's analysis protocol: A median of around 96,000 TCRs per sample was observed, with a range of about 20,000 to 700,000. The Decombinator software suite was used to annotate V, J and CDR3 in the TCR reads. For PS versus PT1 abundance plots, all samples were subsampled to the same number of TCRs (28,000). Expanded TCRs were defined as absent before sensitization and observed at least eight times at the 2-week time point. TCRdb reprocessing: public reads trimmed at Q25 with fastp, clones called with MiXCR, in-frame beta chains kept. Each CDR3 protein appears once, grouped with its most common genes and DNA. The V and J calls here are based on TCRdb, not the publication. This sample gives about 64,000 distinct CDR3 sequences in total; approximately 10% of them show up just once. The ten largest account for approximately 2.4% of the sample.

The clonotype originates from a woman between 25 and 40 years old with alopecia areata. Some clones in this sample may be carry-over from other donors' samples. The material was whole blood, obtained in connection with sensitization to the hapten diphenylcyclopropenone (DPC). In this chain, TRBV2 is recombined with TRBJ2-5, with 12 junctional bases fitting TRBD1. CDR3 protein: CASSELNRDRGRETQYF. The DNA is as follows: TGTGCCAGCAGTGAGCTCAACCGGGACAGGGGGCGTGAGACCCAGTACTTC.